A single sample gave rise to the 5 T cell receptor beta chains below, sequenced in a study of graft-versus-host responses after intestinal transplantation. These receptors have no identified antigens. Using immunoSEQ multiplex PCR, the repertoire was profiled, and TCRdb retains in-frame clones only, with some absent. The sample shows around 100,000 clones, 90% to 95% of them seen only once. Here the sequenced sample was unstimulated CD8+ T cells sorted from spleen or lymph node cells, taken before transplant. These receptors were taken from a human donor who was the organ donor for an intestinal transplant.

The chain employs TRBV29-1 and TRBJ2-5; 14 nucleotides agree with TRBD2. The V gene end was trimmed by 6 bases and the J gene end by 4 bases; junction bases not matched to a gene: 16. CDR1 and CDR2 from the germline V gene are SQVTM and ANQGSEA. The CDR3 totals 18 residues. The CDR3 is CSVTRKGLAGDSGETQYF. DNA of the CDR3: TGCAGCGTCACACGAAAGGGACTAGCGGGAGATTCTGGAGAGACCCAGTACTTC.

The CDR3 DNA reads as TGTGCCAGCAGCCAAGGTCTCCGGGAGACCCAGTACTTC. Encoded protein: CASSQGLRETQYF. The gene calls are TRBV4-2 and TRBJ2-5; no clear D gene. Germline-derived CDR1 and CDR2 are LGHNA and YNFKEQ. Between the trimmed V and J ends, which lost 1 base and 5 bases, there was a span of 8 bases. This CDR3 is built from 13 residues.

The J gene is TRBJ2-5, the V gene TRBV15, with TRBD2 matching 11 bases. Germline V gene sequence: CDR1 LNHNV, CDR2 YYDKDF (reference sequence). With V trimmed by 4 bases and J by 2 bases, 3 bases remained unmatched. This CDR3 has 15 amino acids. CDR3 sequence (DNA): TGTGCCACCAGCATCGGGACTAGCGGTCAAGAGACCCAGTACTTC. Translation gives CATSIGTSGQETQYF.

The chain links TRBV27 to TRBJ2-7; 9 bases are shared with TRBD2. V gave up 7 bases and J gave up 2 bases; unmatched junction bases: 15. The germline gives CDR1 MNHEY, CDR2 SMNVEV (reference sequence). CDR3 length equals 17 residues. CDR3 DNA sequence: TGTGCCAGCAAGCCGGGACTAGCCATCCTCAAAACCTACGAGCAGTACTTC. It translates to CASKPGLAILKTYEQYF.

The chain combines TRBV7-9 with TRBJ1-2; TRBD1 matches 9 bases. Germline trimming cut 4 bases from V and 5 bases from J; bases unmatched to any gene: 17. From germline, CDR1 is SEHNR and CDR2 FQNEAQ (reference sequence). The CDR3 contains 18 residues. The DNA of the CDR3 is TGTGCCAGCAGCTCTGACCGGGACAGGGTAAATCTGTGGTATGGCTACACCTTC. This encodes CASSSDRDRVNLWYGYTF.